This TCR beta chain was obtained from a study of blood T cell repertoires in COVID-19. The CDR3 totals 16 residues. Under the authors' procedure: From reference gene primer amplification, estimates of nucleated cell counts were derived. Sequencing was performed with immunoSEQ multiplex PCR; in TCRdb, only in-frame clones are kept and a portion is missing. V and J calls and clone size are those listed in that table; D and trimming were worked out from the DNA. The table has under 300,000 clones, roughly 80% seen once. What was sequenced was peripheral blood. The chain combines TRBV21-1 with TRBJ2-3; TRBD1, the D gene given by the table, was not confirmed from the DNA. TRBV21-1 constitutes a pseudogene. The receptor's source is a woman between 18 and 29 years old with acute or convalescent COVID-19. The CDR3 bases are TGTGCCAGCAGCAAAGCCCGGACAGTATATCCAGATACGCAGTATTTT. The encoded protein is CASSKARTVYPDTQYF.